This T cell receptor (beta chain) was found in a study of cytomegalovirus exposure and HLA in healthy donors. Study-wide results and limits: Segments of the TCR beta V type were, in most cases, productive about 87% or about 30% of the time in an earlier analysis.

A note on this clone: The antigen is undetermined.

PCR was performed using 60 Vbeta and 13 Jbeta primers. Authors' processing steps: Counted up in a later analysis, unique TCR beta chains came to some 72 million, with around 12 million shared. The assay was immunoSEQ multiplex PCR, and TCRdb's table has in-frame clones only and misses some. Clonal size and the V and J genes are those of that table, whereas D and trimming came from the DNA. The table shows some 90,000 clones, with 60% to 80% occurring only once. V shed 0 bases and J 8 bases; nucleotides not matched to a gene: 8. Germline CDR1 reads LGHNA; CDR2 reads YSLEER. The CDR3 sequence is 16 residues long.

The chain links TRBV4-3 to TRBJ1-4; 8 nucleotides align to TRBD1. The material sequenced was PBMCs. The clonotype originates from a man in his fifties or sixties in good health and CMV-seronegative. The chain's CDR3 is CASSQDGRTGIEKLFF. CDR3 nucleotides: TGCGCCAGCAGCCAAGATGGGAGGACAGGGATAGAAAAACTGTTTTTT.